The subject of this entry is one T cell receptor (beta chain). Its antigen is still unknown. In the PCR, 60 Vbeta and 13 Jbeta primers were used. The repertoire was sequenced with immunoSEQ multiplex PCR; TCRdb's copy has only in-frame clones and lacks some. The data contain about 150,000 clones, roughly 80% of them singletons. Trimming at V came to 5 bases and at J to 4 bases, leaving 7 bases not matched to a gene. The CDR3 consists of 16 residues. Per germline, CDR1 SEHNR and CDR2 FQNEAQ (reference sequence). The data were taken from a study of cytomegalovirus exposure and HLA in healthy donors. General study points: Association of approximately 18,000 TCR beta sequences with HLA alleles was found at 0.05 false discovery rate in a later analysis.

V gene TRBV7-9 combines with J gene TRBJ2-1, with 11 bases that match TRBD2. This TCR was sampled from a man between 18 and 35 years old in good health and CMV-seropositive. The sample was PBMCs. DNA of the CDR3: TGTGCCAGCAGCCCCGGGACTAGCGGATTGTACAATGAGCAGTTCTTC. Protein product: CASSPGTSGLYNEQFF. The full variable domain, its missing parts supplied by reference TRBV7-9 and TRBJ2-1, is DTGVSQNPRHKITKRGQNVTFRCDPISEHNRLYWYRQTLGQGPEFLTYFQNEAQLEKSRLLSDRFSAERPKGSFSTLEIQRTEQGDSAMYLCASSPGTSGLYNEQFFGPGTRLTVL.